This TCR beta chain was documented in a study of blood T cells in healthy people across ages. Study observations and caveats: CMV infection status of these donors was not known. Long-lived donors carried more naive CD4+ cells and greater diversity than aged donors. When one million T cells were used, diversity estimates were thought to be underestimates.

Remarks on this clonotype: Its matching antigen is unknown.

A second PCR, run for about 7 to 11 cycles, used a sample-barcoded 5' primer plus a J-beta primer mix. Unique molecular identifiers of 12 random nucleotides labeled each cDNA. MiXCR was run by TCRdb on the 5' RACE reads, yielding one entry per CDR3 protein. The sample includes about a million distinct CDR3 sequences, roughly half of them seen just once. The J segment lost 3 bases and the V segment lost 7 bases, leaving 11 bases of the junction unmatched. CDR3 length: 17 amino acids. The receptor was derived from a woman aged 55-70 years in good health. The chain carries TRBV12-3 or TRBV12-4 and TRBJ2-5, with 13 positions matching TRBD2. Input material: blood. In DNA form, the CDR3 reads TGTGCCAGCACTGGACTAGCGGGAGATTTGGGTGAAGAGACCCAGTACTTC. Amino acid sequence: CASTGLAGDLGEETQYF.